This TCR beta chain appears in the sequencing data of a study of human T cells and chemical hapten exposure. Overall study: Patch tests applied 0.01% DPC to the upper back, read at 6 days.

Time point noted: patch test 3, about 24 weeks after DPC sensitization. Documented treatment: therapeutic diphenylcyclopropenone sensitization with weekly scalp DPC. Donors, patients with alopecia ranging from 18 to 70 years old and judged suitable for DPC, provided samples. Each CDR3 protein is one row after TCRdb ran MiXCR on the RACE reads. The table shows more than 70,000 distinct CDR3 sequences, with roughly a tenth occurring only once. Germline V gene sequence: CDR1 KGHSH, CDR2 LQKENI. V lost 6 bases and J lost 3; bases outside the gene matches: 4. The CDR3 loop spans 13 amino acids. This clonotype was recorded at least ten times.

The sequence came from a woman aged 25 to 45 with alopecia areata. Some clones in this sample may be carry-over from other donors' samples. The sample was whole blood, taken in connection with sensitization to the hapten diphenylcyclopropenone (DPC). The chain recombines TRBV18 with TRBJ1-1; 7 bases match TRBD1. The CDR3: CASSGGQYTEAFF. In DNA form, the CDR3 reads TGTGCCAGCTCGGGGGGACAGTACACTGAAGCTTTCTTT.